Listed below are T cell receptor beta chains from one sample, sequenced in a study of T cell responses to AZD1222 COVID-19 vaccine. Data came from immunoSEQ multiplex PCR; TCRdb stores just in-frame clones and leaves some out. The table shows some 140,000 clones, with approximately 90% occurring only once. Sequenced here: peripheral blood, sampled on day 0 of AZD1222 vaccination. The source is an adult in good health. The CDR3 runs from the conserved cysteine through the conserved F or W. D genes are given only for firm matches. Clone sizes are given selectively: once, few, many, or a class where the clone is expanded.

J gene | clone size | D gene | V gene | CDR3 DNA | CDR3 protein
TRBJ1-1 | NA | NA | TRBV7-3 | TGTGCCAGCAGCCTAGACACCTACACTGAAGCTTTCTTT | CASSLDTYTEAFF
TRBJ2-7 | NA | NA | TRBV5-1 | TGCGCCAGCAGCTTGGAGCCAGTCCAGGGCTACGAGCAGTACTTC | CASSLEPVQGYEQYF
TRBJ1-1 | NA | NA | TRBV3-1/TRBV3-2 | TGTGCCAGCAGCCAGATGGGAGGGACTGAAGCTTTCTTT | CASSQMGGTEAFF
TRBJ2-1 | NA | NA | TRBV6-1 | TGTGCCAGCAGTGAATGGAGCAGCTCCTACAATGAGCAGTTCTTC | CASSEWSSSYNEQFF
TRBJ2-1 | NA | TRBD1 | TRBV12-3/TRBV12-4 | TGTGCCATTTACAGGGGGCCATACAATGAGCAGTTCTTC | CAIYRGPYNEQFF
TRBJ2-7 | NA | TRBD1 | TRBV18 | TGTGCCAGCTCACCAGGGACAGGGGGCGTCTACGAGCAGTACTTC | CASSPGTGGVYEQYF
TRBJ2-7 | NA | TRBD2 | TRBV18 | TGTGCCAGCTCACCACCGGGACTATACTACGAGCAGTACTTC | CASSPPGLYYEQYF
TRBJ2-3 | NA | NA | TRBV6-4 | TGTGCCAGCAGTGACTCGATTGGGCCCACAGATACGCAGTATTTT | CASSDSIGPTDTQYF
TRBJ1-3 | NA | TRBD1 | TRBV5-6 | TGTGCCAGCAGCCCCCAGGACAGGGCTGGAAACACCATATATTTT | CASSPQDRAGNTIYF
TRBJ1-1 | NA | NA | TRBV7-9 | TGTGCCAGCAGCTTAGTAGGACTAAACACTGAAGCTTTCTTT | CASSLVGLNTEAFF
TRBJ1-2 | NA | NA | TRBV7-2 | TGTGCCAGCAGCCGAGGGGTTACGGAGGGCTACACCTTC | CASSRGVTEGYTF
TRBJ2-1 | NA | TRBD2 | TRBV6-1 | TGTGCCAGCAGTGAAAGCGGGGGGGCCTACAATGAGCAGTTCTTC | CASSESGGAYNEQFF
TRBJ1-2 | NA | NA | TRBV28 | TGTGCCAGCAGTTTTGACGCCGGTAGGGATAACTATGGCTACACCTTC | CASSFDAGRDNYGYTF
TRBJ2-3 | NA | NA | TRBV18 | TGTGCCAGCTCATCCATGACAGGCACAGATACGCAGTATTTT | CASSSMTGTDTQYF
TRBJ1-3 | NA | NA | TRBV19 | TGTGCCAGTAGTACGGGAACAGGAAACACCATATATTTT | CASSTGTGNTIYF
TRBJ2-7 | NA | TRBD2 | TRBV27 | TGTGCCAGCAGGCGGAGCGGGACGGGAGAGCAGTACTTC | CASRRSGTGEQYF
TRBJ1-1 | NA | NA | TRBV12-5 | TGTGCTAGTGGTCCGATTGACATGAACACTGAAGCTTTCTTT | CASGPIDMNTEAFF
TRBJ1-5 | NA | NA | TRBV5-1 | TGCGCCAGCAGCTTGGGTACGGGGGCATGGAATCAGCCCCAGCATTTT | CASSLGTGAWNQPQHF
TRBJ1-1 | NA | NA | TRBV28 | TGTGCCAGCAGTTCGCGGCGGGCTTTCTTT | CASSSRRAFF
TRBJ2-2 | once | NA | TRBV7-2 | TGTGCCAGCAGCTTAGCTGTAGGGATCGGGGAGCTGTTTTTT | CASSLAVGIGELFF
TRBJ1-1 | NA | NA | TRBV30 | TGTGCCTGGACAGGGGCGCGGAACACTGAAGCTTTCTTT | CAWTGARNTEAFF
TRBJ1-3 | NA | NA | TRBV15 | TGTGCCACCAGCAACAGGGGAAACACCATATATTTT | CATSNRGNTIYF
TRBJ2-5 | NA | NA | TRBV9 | TGTGCCAGCAGCGTAGGCGGCGACTACAGTCGGACCCAGTACTTC | CASSVGGDYSRTQYF
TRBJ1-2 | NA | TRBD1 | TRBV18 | TGTGCCAGCTCACCCGGACAGGATTATGGCTACACCTTC | CASSPGQDYGYTF
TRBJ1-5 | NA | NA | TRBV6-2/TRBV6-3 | TGTGCCAGCAGTCACCGGGACAGCAATCAGCCCCAGCATTTT | CASSHRDSNQPQHF
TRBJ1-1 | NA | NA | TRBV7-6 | TGTGCCAGCAGCTTAGCGCCGGGGGCTGGCACTGAAGCTTTCTTT | CASSLAPGAGTEAFF
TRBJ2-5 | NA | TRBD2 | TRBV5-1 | TGCGCCAGCAGCTTTATGACGGGGGGGTCGGCGGAGACCCAGTACTTC | CASSFMTGGSAETQYF
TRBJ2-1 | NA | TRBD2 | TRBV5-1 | TGCGCCAGCAGCTTGGTAGGGGGACTAGCGGGCGGGCATGAGCAGTTCTTC | CASSLVGGLAGGHEQFF
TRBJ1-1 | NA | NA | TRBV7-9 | TGTGCCAGCAGCCTTAAGGGACGGAGCACTGAAGCTTTCTTT | CASSLKGRSTEAFF
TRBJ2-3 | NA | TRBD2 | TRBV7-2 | TGTGCCAGCAGGGGAGCGGGGGCCACAGATACGCAGTATTTT | CASRGAGATDTQYF
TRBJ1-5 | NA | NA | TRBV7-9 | TGTGCCAGCAGCAACAGGGATCAGCCCCAGCATTTT | CASSNRDQPQHF
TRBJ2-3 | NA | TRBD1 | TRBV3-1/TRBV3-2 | TGTGCCAGCAGCCTAGACAGGGCTAGCACAGATACGCAGTATTTT | CASSLDRASTDTQYF
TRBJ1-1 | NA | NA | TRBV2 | TGTGCCAGCACCAGACTACCGGGACCGACGAACACTGAAGCTTTCTTT | CASTRLPGPTNTEAFF
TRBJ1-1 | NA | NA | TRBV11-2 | TGTGCCAGCAGCTTAATGGGTTTTGAAGCTTTCTTT | CASSLMGFEAFF
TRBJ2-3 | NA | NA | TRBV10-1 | TGCGCCAGCAGTGAATCGGACGCCCGGGATACGCAGTATTTT | CASSESDARDTQYF
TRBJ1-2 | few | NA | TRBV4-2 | TGTGCCAGCAGCCAAGATCTACAAGGCTACACCTTC | CASSQDLQGYTF
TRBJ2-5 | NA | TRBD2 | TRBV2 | TGTGCCAGCAGTCCAGCGGGAGTCGAGACCCAGTACTTC | CASSPAGVETQYF
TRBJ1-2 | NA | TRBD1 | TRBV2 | TGTGCCAGCAGTCCCGTGGTAGGGACAGGACGTTTAGGGGGCTACACCTTC | CASSPVVGTGRLGGYTF
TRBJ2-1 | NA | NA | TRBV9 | TGTGCCAGCAGCGGTGTTGGGTATGAGCAGTTCTTC | CASSGVGYEQFF
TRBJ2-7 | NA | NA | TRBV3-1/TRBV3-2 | TGTGCCAGCAAAAGCGACTTGGGCGAGCAGTACTTC | CASKSDLGEQYF
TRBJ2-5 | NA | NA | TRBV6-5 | TGTGCCAGCAGTTCCTGGACGAGGAACTTAGAGACCCAGTACTTC | CASSSWTRNLETQYF
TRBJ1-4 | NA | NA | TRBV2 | TGTGCCAGCAGTTATCGACAGCTGAGTAATGAAAAACTGTTTTTT | CASSYRQLSNEKLFF
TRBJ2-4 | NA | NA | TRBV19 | TGTGCCAGTCCGGGACTGAGATCCAAAAACATTCAGTACTTC | CASPGLRSKNIQYF